The sequence of this T cell receptor beta chain was determined in a study of blood T cells in healthy people across ages. Through a sample-barcoded 5' primer and a J-beta primer mix, a second PCR was run for about 6 to 12 cycles. One entry per CDR3 protein, called by TCRdb with MiXCR from the 5' RACE reads. The sample contains around 780,000 distinct CDR3 sequences, 25% to 30% of which appear only once. Germline lookup yields CDR1 SEHNR and CDR2 FQNEAQ (reference sequence). The CDR3 sequence is 15 residues long. V gave up 0 bases and J gave up 2 bases, with 11 bases separating them. This sample also appeared in a second study, on T cells of mothers and their children.

Sequencing was performed on blood. The V call is TRBV7-9, the J call TRBJ2-7; D ambiguous. This TCR was recovered from a boy younger than 18 in good health. CDR3 nucleotide sequence: TGTGCCAGCAGCTTAGCCGTCGGGCCAACCTACGAGCAGTACTTC. Translating it yields CASSLAVGPTYEQYF.